This T cell receptor beta chain comes out of a study of molecular identifiers for immune sequencing clone quantification. CD8+CD4-CCR7+CD45RA+ sorting gave the naive CD8 T cells. This clonotype appeared many times. Trimming pared 0 bases from V and 10 bases from J, leaving 11 bases between. There are 13 residues in the CDR3. Per germline, CDR1 SGDLS and CDR2 YYNGEE. A single record per CDR3 protein comes from TCRdb applying MiXCR to the PCR reads. This sample yields 490,000 or so distinct CDR3 sequences, of which around 23% are seen a single time; around 0.76% belongs to the top ten. This receptor was obtained from a human donor in good health. Some libraries in this study had Jurkat cell RNA spiked in. Sequenced material: naive CD8+ T cells from blood, with Jurkat cell RNA spiked in. Stated subset: FACS-sorted CD8+CD4-CCR7+CD45RA+ naive T cells. V gene TRBV9 combines with J gene TRBJ2-1; tentative D call: TRBD2 (6 bases). The CDR3 nucleotides are TGTGCCAGCAGCGTAGTGGAGGGCGTCGAGCAGTTCTTC. Residues: CASSVVEGVEQFF.